This T cell receptor beta chain was recorded in a study of blood T cell repertoires in COVID-19. About the research overall: Italy, Spain and the United States were the sources of the convalescent and acute COVID-19 samples. Nucleic acid was either cDNA or gDNA, and it came from T cells, B-cell-depleted T cells, or PBMCs.

CDR1 is MGHRA, CDR2 YSYEKL, per germline. The CDR3 contains 15 residues. The V end was cut by 5 bases, the J end by 3 bases, with 17 bases between. As handled by the study authors: Estimation of nucleated cell counts was performed using reference gene primer amplification. The assay was immunoSEQ multiplex PCR, and TCRdb's table has in-frame clones only and misses some. V, J and clone size were drawn from that table, and D and trimming were deduced from the DNA. The sample lists around 450,000 clones; about 89% were seen once. This TCR was recovered from a woman under 40 with acute or convalescent COVID-19. Sequencing input: peripheral blood. The chain is built from TRBV4-1 and TRBJ2-7; D possibly corresponds to TRBD2 (5 bases). CDR3 sequence reads: CASSRLAGGNYEQYF. As DNA, the CDR3 is TGCGCCAGCAGCAGGCTTGCGGGCGGTAACTACGAGCAGTACTTC.